This is a list of T cell receptor beta chains from one sample in a study of blood T cell repertoires in COVID-19. Data came from immunoSEQ multiplex PCR; TCRdb stores just in-frame clones and leaves some out. Here the sample spans around 200,000 clones, 75% to 90% being singletons. Material: peripheral blood. The receptors derive from a man aged 35 to 55 with acute or convalescent COVID-19. CDR3s include the opening cysteine and the closing phenylalanine or tryptophan. D genes are given only for firm matches. The listing skips clone size in some rows; elsewhere it reads once, few, many or a size class.

V	D	J	size	DNA	CDR3
TRBV12-5	NA	TRBJ2-3	NA	TGTGCTAGTGGTTTGGTTTTAAACCCCGGGACACAACACACAGATACGCAGTATTTT	CASGLVLNPGTQHTDTQYF
TRBV6-6	TRBD1	TRBJ2-1	NA	TGTGCCAGCAGGCCGGGACAGGGAGATGAGCAGTTCTTC	CASRPGQGDEQFF
TRBV14	TRBD1	TRBJ1-2	once	TGTGCCAGCAGCCCGGGACAGGGTCGTGGCTACACCTTC	CASSPGQGRGYTF
TRBV4-1	NA	TRBJ1-6	NA	TGCGCCAGCAGCCAAGATCAGGCCTCCGCCCGTTCACCCCTCCACTTT	CASSQDQASARSPLHF
TRBV5-6	TRBD2	TRBJ2-1	once	TGTGCCAGCAGCTTGGCCGGGCGCGGGGGAGAGCAGTTCTTC	CASSLAGRGGEQFF
TRBV5-1	NA	TRBJ2-7	NA	TGCGCCAGCAGGGTTGAGGCGGCAACCTACGAGCAGTACTTC	CASRVEAATYEQYF
TRBV2	NA	TRBJ2-7	NA	TGTGCCAGCAGTGAGGAGCGCTCCTACGAGCAGTACTTC	CASSEERSYEQYF
TRBV4-2	TRBD2	TRBJ2-5	NA	TGTGCCAGCAGCCAAGGACTAGCGGGGGGTGAAGAGACCCAGTACTTC	CASSQGLAGGEETQYF
TRBV27	TRBD1	TRBJ2-7	NA	TGTGCCAGCCAAAAAGTGGGACAGGGGACGTACGAGCAGTACTTC	CASQKVGQGTYEQYF
TRBV9	NA	TRBJ1-1	NA	TGTGCCAGCAGCCCAGGCATGAACACTGAAGCTTTCTTT	CASSPGMNTEAFF
TRBV9	NA	TRBJ1-2	once	TGTGCCAGCAGCGTATACACCCAGACATCAACGGGGGGCAATCTACTCAACTATGGCTACACCTTC	CASSVYTQTSTGGNLLNYGYTF
TRBV2	NA	TRBJ2-7	NA	TGTGCCAGCAGCGAACGGACTAAAGAGGTTTCCGAGCAGTACTTC	CASSERTKEVSEQYF
TRBV6-5	NA	TRBJ2-7	NA	TGTGCCAGCAGTTACTCACTAGCCCGCAACTACGAGCAGTACTTC	CASSYSLARNYEQYF